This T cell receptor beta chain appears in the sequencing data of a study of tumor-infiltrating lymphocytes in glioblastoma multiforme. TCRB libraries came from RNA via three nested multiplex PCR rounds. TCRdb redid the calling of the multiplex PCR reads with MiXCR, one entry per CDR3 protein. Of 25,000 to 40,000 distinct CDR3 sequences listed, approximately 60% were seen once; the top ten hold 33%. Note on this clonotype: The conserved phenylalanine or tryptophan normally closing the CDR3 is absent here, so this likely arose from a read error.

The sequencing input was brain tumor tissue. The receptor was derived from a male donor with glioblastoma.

The CDR3 coding sequence is TGCAGTGGTATTGAAGGGACCCAGTACCTC. This translates into CSGIEGTQYL. The gene calls are TRBV20-1 and TRBJ2-5, with D unclear. V lost 7 bases and J 7 bases, leaving 10 bases between the germline ends. The CDR3 covers 10 residues. The germline V gene encodes CDR1 DFQATT and CDR2 SNEGSKA (reference sequence).